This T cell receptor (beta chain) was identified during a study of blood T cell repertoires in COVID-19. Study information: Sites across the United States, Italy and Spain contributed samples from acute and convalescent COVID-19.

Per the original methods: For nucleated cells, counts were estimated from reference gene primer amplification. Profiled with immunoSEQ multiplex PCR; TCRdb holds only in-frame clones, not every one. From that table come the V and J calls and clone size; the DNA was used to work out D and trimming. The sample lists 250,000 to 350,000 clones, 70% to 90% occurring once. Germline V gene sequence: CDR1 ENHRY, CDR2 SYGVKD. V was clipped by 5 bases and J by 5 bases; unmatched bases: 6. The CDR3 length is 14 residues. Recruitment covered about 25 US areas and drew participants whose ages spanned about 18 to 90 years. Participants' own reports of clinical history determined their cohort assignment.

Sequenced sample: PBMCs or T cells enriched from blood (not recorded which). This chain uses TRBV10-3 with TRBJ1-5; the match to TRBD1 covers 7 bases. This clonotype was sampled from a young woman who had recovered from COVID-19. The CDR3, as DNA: TGTGCCATCAGTCCTCAGGGGGGTGATCAGCCCCAGCATTTT. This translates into CAISPQGGDQPQHF.